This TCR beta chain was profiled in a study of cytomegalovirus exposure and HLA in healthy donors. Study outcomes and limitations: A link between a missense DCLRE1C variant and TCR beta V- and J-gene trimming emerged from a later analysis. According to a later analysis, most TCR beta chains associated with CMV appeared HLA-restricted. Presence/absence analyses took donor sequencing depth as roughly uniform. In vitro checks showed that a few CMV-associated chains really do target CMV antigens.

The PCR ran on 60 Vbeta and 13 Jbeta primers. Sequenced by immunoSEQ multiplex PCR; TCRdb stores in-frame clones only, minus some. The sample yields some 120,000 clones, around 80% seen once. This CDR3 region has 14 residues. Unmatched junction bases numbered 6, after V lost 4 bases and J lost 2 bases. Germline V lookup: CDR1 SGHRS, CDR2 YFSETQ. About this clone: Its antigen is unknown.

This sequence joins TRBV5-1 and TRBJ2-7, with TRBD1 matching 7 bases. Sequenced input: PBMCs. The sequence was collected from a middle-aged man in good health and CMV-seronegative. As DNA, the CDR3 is TGCGCCAGCAGCCTGTGGGACAGAACCTACGAGCAGTACTTC. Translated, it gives CASSLWDRTYEQYF.